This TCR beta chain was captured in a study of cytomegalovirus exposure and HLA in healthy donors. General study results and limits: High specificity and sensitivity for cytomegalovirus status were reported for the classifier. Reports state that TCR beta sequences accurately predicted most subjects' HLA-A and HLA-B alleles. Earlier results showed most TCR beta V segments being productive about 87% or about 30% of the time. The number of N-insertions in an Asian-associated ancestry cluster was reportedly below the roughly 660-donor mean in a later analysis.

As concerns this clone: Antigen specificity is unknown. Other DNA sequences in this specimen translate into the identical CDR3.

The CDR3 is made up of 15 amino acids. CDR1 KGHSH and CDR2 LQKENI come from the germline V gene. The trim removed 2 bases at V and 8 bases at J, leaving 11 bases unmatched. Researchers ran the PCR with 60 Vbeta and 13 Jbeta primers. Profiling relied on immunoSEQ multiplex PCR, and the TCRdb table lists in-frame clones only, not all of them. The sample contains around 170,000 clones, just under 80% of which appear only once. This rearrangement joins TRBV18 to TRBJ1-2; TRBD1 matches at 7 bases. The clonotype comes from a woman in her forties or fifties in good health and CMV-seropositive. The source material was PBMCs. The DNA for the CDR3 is TGTGCCAGCTCACCATCCCAAGAGACAGGGAGCGGCTACACCTTC. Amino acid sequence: CASSPSQETGSGYTF.